One and the same sample provided the 21 T cell receptor beta chains below, sequenced in a study of blood T cell repertoires in COVID-19 (dated by TCRdb to the early 2020s). The library was made by the immunoSEQ multiplex PCR assay. In its TCRdb copy, this immuneACCESS table keeps in-frame sequences only and misses some clones. Where compared with another copy, unresolved V genes explain less than half of these, and the others have no known cause. This sample lists around 68,000 clones; over 75% were detected once. About 6.6% of the sample rests with the top ten. The source material was peripheral blood. Receptors originate from a man aged 50 to 59 with active COVID-19.

The chain uses TRBV6-5 and TRBJ2-3; the D gene is possibly TRBD2 (7 bases). The V and J ends lost 0 bases and 2 bases respectively, with 12 bases between them. The CDR3 totals 16 residues. CDR1 MNHEY and CDR2 SVGAGI come from the germline V gene. CDR3 sequence (DNA): TGTGCCAGCAGTTACTCGAGAGGGGGGGCCACAGATACGCAGTATTTT. Residues: CASSYSRGGATDTQYF.

The J gene is TRBJ2-5, the V gene TRBV2; 7 bases map to TRBD2. Germline V gene data show CDR1 as SNHLY and CDR2 as FYNNEI. The ends lost 7 bases at V and 2 bases at J; junction bases unmatched: 10. CDR3 length equals 15 residues. CDR3 nucleotides: TGTGCCAGCACCCGGGACGGAGCGGGACAAGAGACCCAGTACTTC. Translated, it gives CASTRDGAGQETQYF.

The V and J genes are TRBV7-2 and TRBJ2-1; the match to TRBD2 covers 7 bases. The trim removed 0 bases at V and 4 bases at J, leaving 3 bases unmatched. Germline CDR1 is SGHTA and CDR2 is FQGNSA. The CDR3 consists of 15 residues. CDR3 sequence (DNA): TGTGCCAGCAGCTTAGCGGCTAGCGGTTACAATGAGCAGTTCTTC. It encodes CASSLAASGYNEQFF.

This clone was seen a few times. The V call is TRBV5-1, the J call TRBJ2-1; 10 nucleotides line up with TRBD1. Germline values: CDR1 SGHRS, CDR2 YFSETQ. V dropped 0 bases and J dropped 7; count of bases not matched to a gene: 4. The CDR3 loop spans 15 amino acids. CDR3 DNA: TGCGCCAGCAGCTTGGGGGGACAGGGGAAAAATGAGCAGTTCTTC. Translating it yields CASSLGGQGKNEQFF.

The rearrangement uses TRBV18 and TRBJ1-5, with 8 positions matching TRBD1. Germline trimming cut 6 bases from V and 6 bases from J; bases unmatched to any gene: 10. CDR3 length equals 15 residues. Germline values: CDR1 KGHSH, CDR2 LQKENI. CDR3 DNA sequence: TGTGCCAGCTCCGTGACAGGGGAAAGGGGTCAGCCCCAGCATTTT. Translated: CASSVTGERGQPQHF.

The J gene is TRBJ1-1, the V gene TRBV19; D may be TRBD1 (5 bases). Trimming took off 4 bases at V and 1 base at J, with 13 bases between the two ends. There are 15 residues in the CDR3. From germline, CDR1 is LNHDA and CDR2 SQIVND (reference sequence). CDR3 residues: CASSRQISPNTEAFF. CDR3 coding DNA: TGTGCCAGTAGTAGACAGATTAGCCCGAACACTGAAGCTTTCTTT.

The chain carries TRBV6-5 and TRBJ1-6; 7 nucleotides agree with TRBD1. The CDR3 sequence is 16 residues long. CDR1 MNHEY and CDR2 SVGAGI come from the germline V gene. Trimming at V came to 0 bases and at J to 6 bases, leaving 5 bases not matched to a gene. CDR3 protein: CASSYSSQGSNSPLHF. As DNA, the CDR3 is TGTGCCAGCAGTTACTCCTCACAGGGGAGTAATTCACCCCTCCACTTT.

The V call is TRBV18, the J call TRBJ1-6, with 7 nucleotides matching TRBD1. From germline, CDR1 is KGHSH and CDR2 LQKENI. CDR3 length: 14 residues. The V segment lost 6 bases and the J segment 7 bases; nucleotides outside the gene matches: 6. The chain's CDR3 is CASSRDRVNSPLHF. In nucleotides, the CDR3 is TGTGCCAGCTCTAGAGACAGGGTAAATTCACCCCTCCACTTT.

The rearrangement uses TRBV6-5 and TRBJ1-2, with D possibly being TRBD1 (5 bases). This CDR3 spans 15 amino acids. The V end lost 8 bases, the J end lost 1 base, and 17 bases lay between the germline ends. Germline V CDR1 and CDR2: MNHEY, SVGAGI. The CDR3: CASYSQDRGNYGYTF. The CDR3 DNA is TGTGCCAGCTATTCCCAGGATAGGGGTAACTATGGCTACACCTTC.

The count of this clone is one. This chain uses TRBV30 with TRBJ2-2; D unclear. CDR1 is GTSNPN and CDR2 is SVGIG in the germline V gene (reference sequence). The CDR3 is made up of 12 amino acids. Trimming removed 3 bases at V and 8 bases at J, with 10 bases between. For the CDR3, the DNA is TGTGCCTGGAGCCCCCTAATTGGGGAGCTGTTTTTT. Its protein is CAWSPLIGELFF.

This rearrangement joins TRBV20-1 to TRBJ1-1, with 8 bases fitting TRBD1. Germline V gene sequence: CDR1 DFQATT, CDR2 SNEGSKA (reference sequence). V shed 3 bases, J shed 8 bases, and the junction held 5 bases outside the gene matches. This CDR3 is 12 amino acids long. The DNA for the CDR3 is TGCAGTGCTAGTTATGGGGACAGGGAAGCTTTCTTT. Protein product: CSASYGDREAFF.

J is TRBJ2-7 and V is TRBV6-5; weak D call: TRBD1 (6 bases). This CDR3 has 15 residues. CDR1 MNHEY and CDR2 SVGAGI come from the germline V gene. V dropped 6 bases and J dropped 5 bases, with 20 bases sitting between them. This CDR3 reads CASSRTGLPIHEQYF. As DNA, the CDR3 is TGTGCCAGCAGCCGTACAGGGTTGCCCATCCACGAGCAGTACTTC.

The V and J genes are TRBV9 and TRBJ1-3; D may be TRBD1 (5 bases). V shed 0 bases and J shed 1 base, with 8 bases lying between them. Germline V CDR1 and CDR2: SGDLS, YYNGEE. The CDR3 runs to 15 residues. This CDR3 is CASSVDGHSGNTIYF. For the CDR3, the DNA is TGTGCCAGCAGCGTAGACGGACATTCTGGAAACACCATATATTTT.

This chain connects TRBV11-2 to TRBJ1-6, with TRBD1 matching 9 bases. This CDR3 comprises 19 residues. Germline CDR1 SGHAT, CDR2 FQNNGV. V gave up 5 bases and J gave up 0 bases; unmatched junction bases: 11. CDR3 residues: CASSLMDRGIGSYNSPLHF. The CDR3 nucleotides read TGTGCCAGCAGCCTAATGGACAGGGGAATTGGCTCCTATAATTCACCCCTCCACTTT.

To note about this clone: Other DNA sequences in this sample translate to the same CDR3. The J gene is TRBJ1-2, the V gene TRBV6-6; no clear D gene. The CDR3 loop spans 13 amino acids. V was trimmed by 4 bases and J by 2 bases, leaving 8 bases between them. Germline-derived CDR1 and CDR2 are MNHNY and SVGAGI (reference sequence). Here the CDR3 reads CASSSGQNYGYTF. The CDR3 coding sequence is TGTGCCAGCAGTTCGGGTCAGAACTATGGCTACACCTTC.

The chain joins TRBV5-4 to TRBJ2-5, with TRBD2 identical over 10 bases. V lost 1 base and J lost 5; bases outside the gene matches: 8. The CDR3 totals 16 residues. Germline V gives CDR1 SGHNT, CDR2 YYREEE (reference sequence). The CDR3 is CASSLSPSGSRETQYF. CDR3 in DNA: TGTGCCAGCAGCTTGTCCCCTAGCGGGAGTCGGGAGACCCAGTACTTC.

This sequence joins TRBV19 and TRBJ1-1; 10 bases agree with TRBD1. Germline V gives CDR1 LNHDA, CDR2 SQIVND (reference sequence). Germline trimming cut 4 bases from V and 4 bases from J; bases unmatched to any gene: 6. The CDR3 covers 15 residues. The CDR3 sequence: CASSSLTGGGTEAFF. The CDR3 DNA follows: TGTGCCAGTAGTAGCCTGACAGGGGGCGGCACTGAAGCTTTCTTT.

This sequence joins TRBV7-2 and TRBJ1-4; the match to TRBD1 covers 8 bases. The CDR3 has 17 residues. Germline V gene lookup returns CDR1 SGHTA and CDR2 FQGNSA. Unmatched junction bases numbered 18, after V lost 5 bases and J lost 10 bases. This chain's CDR3 is CASSPPLSRGHLRKLFF. Here the CDR3 DNA reads TGTGCCAGCAGCCCCCCTCTTTCCAGGGGGCATTTGAGAAAACTGTTTTTT.

The CDR3 sequence: CASSLEGGRGVNTF. The CDR3 DNA is TGTGCCAGCAGCTTAGAAGGGGGCAGGGGTGTGAACACCTTC. The rearrangement joins TRBV7-2 to TRBJ1-2; 7 bases align to TRBD1. The CDR3 extends over 14 amino acids. V dropped 1 base and J dropped 12; count of bases not matched to a gene: 11. Germline lookup yields CDR1 SGHTA and CDR2 FQGNSA.

The chain carries TRBV4-3 and TRBJ1-1; 7 nucleotides align to TRBD1. Trimming at V came to 0 bases and at J to 0 bases, leaving 13 bases not matched to a gene. Germline CDR1 is LGHNA and CDR2 is YSLEER. The CDR3 contains 19 residues. The CDR3 spells CASSQDEPPPGGLNTEAFF. CDR3 DNA: TGCGCCAGCAGCCAAGATGAACCTCCCCCAGGGGGTTTGAACACTGAAGCTTTCTTT.

The V gene is TRBV11-3, the J gene TRBJ2-6, with D possibly being TRBD2 (5 bases). The CDR3 is made up of 14 amino acids. Germline CDR1 SGHNT, CDR2 YENEEA. Deletions cut 4 bases from V and 2 bases from J, with 6 bases between. CDR3 DNA sequence: TGTGCCAGCAGCTACGGGACTGGGGCCAACGTCCTGACTTTC. Translated: CASSYGTGANVLTF.